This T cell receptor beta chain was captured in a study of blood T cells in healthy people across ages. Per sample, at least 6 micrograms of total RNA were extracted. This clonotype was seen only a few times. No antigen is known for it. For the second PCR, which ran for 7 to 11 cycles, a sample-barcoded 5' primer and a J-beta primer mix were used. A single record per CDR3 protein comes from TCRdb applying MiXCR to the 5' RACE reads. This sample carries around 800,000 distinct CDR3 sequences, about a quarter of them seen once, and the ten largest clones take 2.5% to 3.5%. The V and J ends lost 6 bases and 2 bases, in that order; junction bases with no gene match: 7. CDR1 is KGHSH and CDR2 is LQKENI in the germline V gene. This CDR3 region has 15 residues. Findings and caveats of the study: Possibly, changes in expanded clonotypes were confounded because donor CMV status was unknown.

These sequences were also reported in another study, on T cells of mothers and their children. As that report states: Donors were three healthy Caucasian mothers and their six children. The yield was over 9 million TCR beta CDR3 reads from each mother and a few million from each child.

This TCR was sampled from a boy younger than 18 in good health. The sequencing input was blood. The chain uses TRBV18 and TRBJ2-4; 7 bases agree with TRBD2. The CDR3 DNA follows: TGTGCCAGCTCGCCGGGAGGCGAGCCCAAAAACATTCAGTACTTC. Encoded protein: CASSPGGEPKNIQYF.